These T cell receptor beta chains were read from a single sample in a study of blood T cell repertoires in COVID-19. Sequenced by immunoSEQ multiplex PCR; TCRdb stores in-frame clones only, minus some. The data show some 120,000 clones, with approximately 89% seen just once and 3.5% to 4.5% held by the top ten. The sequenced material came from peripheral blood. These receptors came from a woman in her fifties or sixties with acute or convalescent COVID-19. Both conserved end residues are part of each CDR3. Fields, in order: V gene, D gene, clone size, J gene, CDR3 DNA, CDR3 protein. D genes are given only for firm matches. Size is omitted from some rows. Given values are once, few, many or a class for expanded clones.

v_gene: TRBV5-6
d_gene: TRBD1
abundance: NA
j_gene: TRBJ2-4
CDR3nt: TGTGCCAGCAGCTCTGCCGGGACAGGGAGAAACATTCAGTACTTC
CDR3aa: CASSSAGTGRNIQYF

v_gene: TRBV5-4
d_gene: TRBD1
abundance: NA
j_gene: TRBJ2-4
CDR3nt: TGTGCCAGCGGAGTACAGGGGGCAATTGCCAAAAACATTCAGTACTTC
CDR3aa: CASGVQGAIAKNIQYF

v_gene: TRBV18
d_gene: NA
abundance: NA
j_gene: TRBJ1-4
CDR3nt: TGTGCCAGCTCACCAGGGCAGGGTAATGAAAAACTGTTTTTT
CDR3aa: CASSPGQGNEKLFF

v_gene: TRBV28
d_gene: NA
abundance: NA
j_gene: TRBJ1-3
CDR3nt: TGTGCCAGCAGTTCAGGGACACTAAACTCTGGAAACACCATATATTTT
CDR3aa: CASSSGTLNSGNTIYF

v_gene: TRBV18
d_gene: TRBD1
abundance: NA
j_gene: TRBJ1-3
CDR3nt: TGTGCCAGCTCACCTCCGGGACAGGGTACCGGAAACACCATATATTTT
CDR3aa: CASSPPGQGTGNTIYF

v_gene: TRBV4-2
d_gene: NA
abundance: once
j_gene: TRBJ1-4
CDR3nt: TGTGCCAGCAGCCAATACCGCGGGGTTGACGAGAAACTGTTTTTT
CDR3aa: CASSQYRGVDEKLFF

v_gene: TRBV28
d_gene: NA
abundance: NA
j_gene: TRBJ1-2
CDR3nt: TGTGCCAGCACCCCCGGGGGGAACTATGGCTACACCTTC
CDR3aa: CASTPGGNYGYTF

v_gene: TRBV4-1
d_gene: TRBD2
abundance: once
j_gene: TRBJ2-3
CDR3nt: TGCGCCAGCAGCCTCTCACCGGGGGCGGGAGGGAGAGATACGCAGTATTTT
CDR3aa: CASSLSPGAGGRDTQYF

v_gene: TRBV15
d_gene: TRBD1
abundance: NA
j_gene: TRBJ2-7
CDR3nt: TGTGCCACAAGACAGGGAATGGTTGGGGAGCAGTACTTC
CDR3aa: CATRQGMVGEQYF

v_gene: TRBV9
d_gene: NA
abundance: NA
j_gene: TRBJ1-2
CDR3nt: TGTGCCAGCAGCGTAGCGGGTTTTGACTATGGCTACACCTTC
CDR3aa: CASSVAGFDYGYTF

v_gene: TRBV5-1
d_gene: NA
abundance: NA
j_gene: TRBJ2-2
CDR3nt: TGCGCCAGCAGCGCCACGGCGAACACCGGGGAGCTGTTTTTT
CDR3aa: CASSATANTGELFF

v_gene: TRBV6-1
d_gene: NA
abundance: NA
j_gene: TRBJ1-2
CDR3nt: TGTGCCAGCAGTGAAGGTTTTAGGGGGGGACCAGGCTATGGCTACACCTTC
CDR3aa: CASSEGFRGGPGYGYTF

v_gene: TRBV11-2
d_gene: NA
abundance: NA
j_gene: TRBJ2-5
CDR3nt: TGTGCCAGCAGCGCACTAGTAGTCCCTGAGACCCAGTACTTC
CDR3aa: CASSALVVPETQYF

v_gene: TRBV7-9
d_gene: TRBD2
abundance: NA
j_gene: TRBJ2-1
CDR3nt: TGTGCCAGCAGCCTCGTAGCGGGAGTGTCCTACAATGAGCAGTTCTTC
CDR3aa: CASSLVAGVSYNEQFF

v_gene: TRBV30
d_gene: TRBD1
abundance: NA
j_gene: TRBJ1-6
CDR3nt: TGTGCCTGGAGTGGACAGGGGCAGTGGTCACCCCTCCACTTT
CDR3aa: CAWSGQGQWSPLHF

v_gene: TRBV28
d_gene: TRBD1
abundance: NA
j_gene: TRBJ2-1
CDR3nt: TGTGCCAGCAGTTCTCCTGGGACAGGTTTGTATGAGCAGTTCTTC
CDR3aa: CASSSPGTGLYEQFF

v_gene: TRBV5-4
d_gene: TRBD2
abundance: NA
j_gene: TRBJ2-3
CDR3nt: TGTGCCAGCAGCTTGGAACCGGGACTAGCTTCAGATACGCAGTATTTT
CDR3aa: CASSLEPGLASDTQYF